Listed below are T cell receptor beta chains from one sample, sequenced in a study of blood T cell repertoires in COVID-19. This table comes from immunoSEQ multiplex PCR, and its TCRdb copy is limited to in-frame clones, with some not included. This repertoire shows fewer than 300,000 clones, 85% found once; its top ten account for roughly 5.3%. Sequencing used peripheral blood. All receptors derive from a middle-aged man with active or convalescent COVID-19. Both conserved end residues are part of each CDR3. D genes are given only for firm matches. For some rows the clone size is stated as once, few or many, or as a class when expanded; others skip it.

V gene,J gene,D gene,clone size,CDR3 protein,CDR3 DNA
TRBV20-1,TRBJ2-1,-,-,CSARRRNEQFF,TGCAGTGCACGGAGGAGGAATGAGCAGTTCTTC
TRBV24-1,TRBJ2-3,-,-,CATRARTGLTSADTQYF,TGTGCCACCAGGGCTCGGACGGGACTCACTTCAGCAGATACGCAGTATTTT
TRBV28,TRBJ2-3,TRBD2,once,CASSRASGSDGADTQYF,TGTGCCAGCAGTCGGGCTAGCGGGAGCGATGGGGCAGATACGCAGTATTTT
TRBV30,TRBJ1-1,-,once,CAWTGGWTEAFF,TGTGCCTGGACTGGGGGCTGGACTGAAGCTTTCTTT
TRBV4-3,TRBJ2-1,TRBD2,-,CASSQDGSGRGYEQFF,TGCGCCAGCAGCCAAGATGGGAGCGGGAGAGGATATGAGCAGTTCTTC
TRBV7-9,TRBJ2-1,-,-,CASSLSTSSDEQFF,TGTGCCAGCAGCTTGTCCACTAGCTCGGATGAGCAGTTCTTC
TRBV6-6,TRBJ2-2,-,-,CASRRTQNTGELFF,TGTGCCAGCAGGCGGACACAGAACACCGGGGAGCTGTTTTTT
TRBV9,TRBJ1-3,TRBD1,-,CASSVQGDSGNTIYF,TGTGCCAGCAGCGTACAGGGGGACTCTGGAAACACCATATATTTT
TRBV18,TRBJ1-3,TRBD1,-,CASSRQGANGNTIYF,TGTGCCAGCTCACGACAGGGGGCTAATGGAAACACCATATATTTT
TRBV14,TRBJ2-2,-,-,CASSSMGGMNTGELFF,TGTGCCAGCAGTTCCATGGGCGGGATGAACACCGGGGAGCTGTTTTTT
TRBV28,TRBJ1-1,-,-,CASRQTGNTEAFF,TGTGCCAGCAGACAAACAGGGAACACTGAAGCTTTCTTT
TRBV7-8,TRBJ2-3,-,-,CASSLLGSEPTDTQYF,TGTGCCAGCAGCTTACTGGGTAGCGAACCCACAGATACGCAGTATTTT
TRBV5-1,TRBJ2-1,-,-,CASSLDPGISNEQFF,TGCGCCAGCAGCTTGGATCCGGGTATTAGCAATGAGCAGTTCTTC
TRBV12-3/TRBV12-4,TRBJ1-1,-,once,CASSFTTEAFF,TGTGCCAGCAGTTTTACCACTGAAGCCTTCTTT
TRBV7-9,TRBJ2-3,-,-,CASSSLAGTDTQYF,TGTGCCAGCAGCTCACTAGCAGGGACAGATACGCAGTATTTT
TRBV5-4,TRBJ1-1,-,-,CASSFGGRAGSTEAFF,TGTGCCAGCAGCTTTGGGGGAAGGGCGGGGAGCACTGAAGCTTTCTTT
TRBV12-3/TRBV12-4,TRBJ2-2,-,-,CASSLSRGELFF,TGTGCCAGCAGTTTAAGCCGCGGGGAGCTGTTTTTT
TRBV3-1/TRBV3-2,TRBJ2-3,-,-,CASSLLGDTQYF,TGTGCCAGCAGCCTCCTAGGTGATACGCAGTATTTT
TRBV7-9,TRBJ1-2,TRBD1,-,CASSSPRTGGHYGYTF,TGTGCCAGCAGCTCGCCTCGGACAGGGGGGCACTATGGCTACACCTTC
TRBV3-1/TRBV3-2,TRBJ1-3,-,-,CASSPGLAAGNTIYF,TGTGCCAGCAGCCCAGGGTTAGCGGCTGGAAACACCATATATTTT
TRBV21-1,TRBJ2-1,-,once,CASSKFVVLGLAGVNARHARQFF,TGTGCCAGCAGCAAATTCGTGGTTTTGGGACTAGCGGGAGTAAACGCCAGACATGCACGGCAGTTCTTC
TRBV28,TRBJ2-3,-,-,CASSGGGGRRTDTQYF,TGTGCCAGCAGTGGGGGGGGCGGGAGAAGAACAGATACGCAGTATTTT
TRBV9,TRBJ2-7,-,-,CASSVDGSYEQYF,TGTGCCAGCAGCGTAGACGGGAGCTACGAGCAGTACTTC
TRBV5-6,TRBJ2-1,TRBD2,-,CASSWETSGRNEQFF,TGTGCCAGCAGCTGGGAGACTAGCGGGAGAAATGAGCAGTTCTTC
TRBV6-5,TRBJ1-1,TRBD1,once,CASGDRGDTEAFF,TGTGCCAGCGGCGACAGGGGAGACACTGAAGCTTTCTTT
TRBV28,TRBJ1-1,TRBD1,few,CANWDREATEAFF,TGTGCCAACTGGGACAGGGAGGCGACTGAAGCTTTCTTT
TRBV18,TRBJ2-2,TRBD2,-,CASSPLAGGLTGELFF,TGTGCCAGCTCACCTCTAGCGGGAGGACTCACCGGGGAGCTGTTTTTT
TRBV3-1/TRBV3-2,TRBJ1-2,-,few,CASSQDSSHTYGYTF,TGTGCCAGCAGCCAAGATTCGTCGCACACCTATGGCTACACCTTC
TRBV28,TRBJ1-1,-,-,CASSPGEGYTEAFF,TGTGCCAGCAGTCCAGGGGAAGGGTACACTGAAGCTTTCTTT
TRBV6-2/TRBV6-3,TRBJ1-5,TRBD1,once,CASTPTGVNQPQHF,TGTGCCAGCACCCCGACAGGGGTCAATCAGCCCCAGCATTTT
TRBV5-1,TRBJ1-4,-,-,CASSHQGTNEKLFF,TGCGCCAGCAGCCACCAGGGGACTAATGAAAAACTGTTTTTT
TRBV11-1,TRBJ2-1,TRBD2,-,CASSSGLASYEQFF,TGTGCCAGCAGCTCGGGACTAGCTTCCTATGAGCAGTTCTTC
TRBV10-1,TRBJ1-2,-,-,CASSESKVLRGYYGYTF,TGCGCCAGCAGTGAGTCGAAGGTCCTAAGAGGGTACTATGGCTACACCTTC
TRBV11-2,TRBJ2-2,TRBD2,-,CASRRLAGPGELFF,TGTGCCAGCAGAAGACTAGCGGGACCCGGGGAGCTGTTTTTT
TRBV7-8,TRBJ2-7,TRBD2,-,CASSLKGLGPYEQYF,TGTGCCAGCAGCTTAAAGGGACTAGGTCCCTACGAGCAGTACTTC
TRBV15,TRBJ1-1,-,once,CATSRDKGMNTEAFF,TGTGCCACCAGCAGAGATAAGGGGATGAACACTGAAGCTTTCTTT
TRBV7-2,TRBJ2-7,TRBD1,-,CASSLARVTGKYEQYF,TGTGCCAGCAGCTTAGCCCGAGTGACAGGGAAATACGAGCAGTACTTC
TRBV7-3,TRBJ2-3,TRBD1,once,CASSLGRGKTDTQYF,TGTGCCAGCAGCTTAGGCAGGGGGAAGACAGATACGCAGTATTTT
TRBV5-1,TRBJ1-1,-,-,CASSYDLNTEAFF,TGCGCCAGCAGCTACGACTTGAACACTGAAGCTTTCTTT
TRBV7-9,TRBJ2-5,-,-,CASSSTRKGGVQETQYF,TGTGCCAGCAGCTCCACCCGCAAAGGGGGAGTCCAAGAGACCCAGTACTTC
TRBV12-3/TRBV12-4,TRBJ2-7,-,-,CASSRLEAAEQYF,TGTGCCAGCAGCCGCCTCGAGGCAGCCGAGCAGTACTTC
TRBV28,TRBJ2-5,-,-,CASSLARGETQYF,TGTGCCAGCAGTTTAGCGAGAGGAGAGACCCAGTACTTC
TRBV18,TRBJ1-2,TRBD1,few,CASSPMGQLNYGYTF,TGTGCCAGCTCACCAATGGGACAGCTAAACTATGGCTACACCTTC
TRBV6-5,TRBJ1-2,TRBD1,-,CASRIRQGGWYGYTF,TGTGCCAGCAGGATACGACAGGGTGGTTGGTATGGCTACACCTTC
TRBV3-1/TRBV3-2,TRBJ2-7,TRBD2,-,CASSQGGLAGDREQYF,TGTGCCAGCAGCCAAGGGGGACTAGCGGGAGACCGCGAGCAGTACTTC
TRBV7-3,TRBJ1-2,-,-,CASSLNPGGAYGYTF,TGTGCCAGCAGCTTAAACCCCGGGGGAGCCTATGGCTACACCTTC
TRBV7-2,TRBJ1-1,TRBD1,-,CASSTPWAAGQGIRAFF,TGTGCCAGCAGCACCCCATGGGCAGCGGGACAGGGTATTCGGGCTTTCTTT
TRBV9,TRBJ2-1,-,-,CASTPEADDYNEQFF,TGTGCCAGCACCCCAGAAGCGGATGACTACAATGAGCAGTTCTTC
TRBV30,TRBJ1-2,-,-,CAWSAGRGYGYTF,TGTGCCTGGAGTGCAGGCAGGGGCTATGGCTACACCTTC
TRBV7-2,TRBJ2-7,-,-,CASSPSQGSYEQYF,TGTGCCAGCAGCCCAAGTCAGGGATCGTACGAGCAGTACTTC
TRBV12-5,TRBJ2-1,TRBD2,-,CASGRGGMAYNEQFF,TGTGCTAGTGGTAGGGGAGGGATGGCCTACAATGAGCAGTTCTTC